The 9 T cell receptor beta chains in this list originate from one sample, sequenced in a study of T cells expressing NK-cell markers. TCRdb reprocessed the 5' RACE reads and keeps a single row for each CDR3 protein, giving no DNA. This repertoire includes more than 400,000 distinct CDR3 sequences. The sample taken for sequencing was blood T cells: a sorted CD56 or NKG2C T cell subset, CD4+ or CD8+ T cells, or bulk PBMC T cells (not recorded which). The receptors here all came from a woman between 18 and 70 years old in good health.

This chain links TRBV7-6 with TRBJ2-2; lacking DNA, the TRBD2 call made by TCRdb goes unchecked. This CDR3 is 14 amino acids long. Germline CDR1 SGHVS, CDR2 FNYEAQ. CDR3 sequence: CASEAGMNTGELFF.

The CDR3 loop reads CASSLAASGNTIYF. J is TRBJ1-3 and V is TRBV5-1. Germline V gene lookup returns CDR1 SGHRS and CDR2 YFSETQ. CDR3 length equals 14 residues.

The chain joins TRBV3-1 to TRBJ1-4. Germline loops: CDR1 LGHDT, CDR2 YNNKEL (reference sequence). The CDR3 sequence is 14 residues long. CDR3 protein: CASSERRTGEKLFF.

The chain is built from TRBV5-1 and TRBJ1-3; the D gene TCRdb calls, TRBD1, cannot be checked with no DNA. The germline gives CDR1 SGHRS, CDR2 YFSETQ. The CDR3 covers 16 residues. The CDR3: CASSLAGGSSGNTIYF.

The V and J genes are TRBV10-3 and TRBJ2-7. The CDR3 extends over 13 amino acids. Germline V gives CDR1 ENHRY, CDR2 SYGVKD. CDR3 protein: CAISAGDSYEQYF.

This chain connects TRBV28 to TRBJ2-3; there is no DNA to check the TCRdb D call of TRBD2. This CDR3 spans 16 amino acids. CDR1 is MDHEN and CDR2 is SYDVKM in the germline V gene. CDR3 protein: CASSPSGREMTDTQYF.

The chain has TRBV7-2 and TRBJ2-6. The CDR3 is 17 amino acids. In germline, CDR1 is SGHTA, CDR2 FQGNSA. This chain's CDR3 is CASSLVSWGSGANVLTF.

The V and J genes are TRBV7-2 and TRBJ1-1; TCRdb names TRBD1, which stays unverified in the absence of DNA. This CDR3 comprises 14 residues. CDR1 SGHTA and CDR2 FQGNSA come from the germline V gene. CDR3 loop: CASSPTGRVAEAFF.

The chain links TRBV5-1 to TRBJ1-5. Germline V CDR1 and CDR2: SGHRS, YFSETQ. The CDR3 runs 15 residues. CDR3 region: CASSLDGVGNQPQHF.